This TCR beta chain appears in the sequencing data of a study of T cell repertoires in cytomegalovirus infection. Whole-study context: Researchers turned to recently identified HLA-C-restricted CMV epitopes as well as well-studied HLA-B-restricted ones. Signatures in public TCR beta sequences pointed to both CMV infection and matching HLA type.

TCRdb reprocessed the reads via MiXCR and lists one record per CDR3 protein. The sample records about half a million distinct CDR3 sequences, about 33% being singletons. Study-level findings and limits: HLA-C-restricted, CMV-specific TCR beta clonotypes were dominant ex vivo. The cumulative frequency of public TCR beta families identified carriers of CMV plus the relevant HLA.

About this clonotype itself: Its matching antigen is unknown.

Specimen: cultured PBMCs, collected from culture after CMV antigen stimulation. The clonotype comes from a human donor in good health (CMV status not recorded). Some clones in this sample may be carry-over from other donors' samples.

The CDR3 bases are TGCGCCAGCAGCCAAGATAGGACAGCTAATGAAAAACTGTTTTTT. Protein: CASSQDRTANEKLFF. The rearrangement uses TRBV4-3 and TRBJ1-4, with D possibly TRBD1 on 6 matching bases. The CDR3 has 15 amino acids. Between the trimmed V and J ends, which lost 0 bases and 3 bases, there was a span of 8 bases. Germline values: CDR1 LGHNA, CDR2 YSLEER.